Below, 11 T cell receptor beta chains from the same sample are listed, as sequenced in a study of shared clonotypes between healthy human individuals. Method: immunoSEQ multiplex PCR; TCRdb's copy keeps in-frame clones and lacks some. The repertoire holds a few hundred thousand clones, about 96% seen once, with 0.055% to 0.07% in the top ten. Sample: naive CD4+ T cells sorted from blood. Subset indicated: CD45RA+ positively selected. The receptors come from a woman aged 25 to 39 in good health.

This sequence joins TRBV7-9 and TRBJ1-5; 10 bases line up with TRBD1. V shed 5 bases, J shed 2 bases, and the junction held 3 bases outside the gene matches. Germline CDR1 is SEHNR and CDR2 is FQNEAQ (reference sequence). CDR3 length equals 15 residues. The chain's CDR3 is CASSPGTGGNQPQHF. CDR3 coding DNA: TGTGCCAGCAGCCCCGGGACAGGGGGCAATCAGCCCCAGCATTTT.

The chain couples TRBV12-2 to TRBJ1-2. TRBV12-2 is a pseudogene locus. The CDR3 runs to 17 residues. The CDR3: CASRLEGPREGDYGYTF. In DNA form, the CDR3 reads TGTGCAAGTCGCTTAGAGGGACCTCGGGAAGGGGACTATGGCTACACCTTC.

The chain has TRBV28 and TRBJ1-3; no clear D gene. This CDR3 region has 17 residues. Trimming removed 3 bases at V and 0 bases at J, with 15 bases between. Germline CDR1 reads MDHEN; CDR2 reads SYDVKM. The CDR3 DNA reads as TGTGCCAGCAGTTTGATTTTTGCGGCAGACTCTGGAAACACCATATATTTT. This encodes CASSLIFAADSGNTIYF.

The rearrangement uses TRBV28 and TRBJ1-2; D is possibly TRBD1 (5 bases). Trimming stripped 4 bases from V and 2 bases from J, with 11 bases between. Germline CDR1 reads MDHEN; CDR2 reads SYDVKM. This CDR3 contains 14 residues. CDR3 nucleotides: TGTGCCAGCAGTTCCCCGGGGCGAAACTATGGCTACACCTTC. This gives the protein CASSSPGRNYGYTF.

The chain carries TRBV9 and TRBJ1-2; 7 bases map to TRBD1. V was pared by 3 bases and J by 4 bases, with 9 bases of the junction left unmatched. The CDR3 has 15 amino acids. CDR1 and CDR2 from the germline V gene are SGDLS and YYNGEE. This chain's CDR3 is CASSANPGQLYGYTF. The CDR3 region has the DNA TGTGCCAGCAGCGCTAACCCGGGACAGCTCTATGGCTACACCTTC. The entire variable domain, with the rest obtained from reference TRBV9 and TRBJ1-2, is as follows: DSGVTQTPKHLITATGQRVTLRCSPRSGDLSVYWYQQSLDQGLQFLIQYYNGEERAKGNILERFSAQQFPDLHSELNLSSLELGDSALYFCASSANPGQLYGYTFGSGTRLTVV.

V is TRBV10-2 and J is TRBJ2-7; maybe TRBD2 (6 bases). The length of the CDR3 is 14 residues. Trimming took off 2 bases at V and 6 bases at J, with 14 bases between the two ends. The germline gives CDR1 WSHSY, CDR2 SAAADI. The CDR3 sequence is CASSEERAIPEQYF. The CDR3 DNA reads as TGCGCCAGCAGTGAGGAGCGGGCCATCCCCGAGCAGTACTTC.

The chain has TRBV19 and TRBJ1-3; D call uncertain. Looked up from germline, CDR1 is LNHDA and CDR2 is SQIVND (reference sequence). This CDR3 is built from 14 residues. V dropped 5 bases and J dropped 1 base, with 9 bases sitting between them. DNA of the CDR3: TGTGCCAGTAGTCCGACGTGGTCTGGAAACACCATATATTTT. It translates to CASSPTWSGNTIYF.

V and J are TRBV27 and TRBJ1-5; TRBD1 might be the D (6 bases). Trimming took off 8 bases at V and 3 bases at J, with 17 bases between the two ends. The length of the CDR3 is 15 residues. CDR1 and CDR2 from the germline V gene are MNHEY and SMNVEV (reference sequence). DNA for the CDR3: TGTGCCAGCGCCCGAGGGGGGGGCGTCAATCAGCCCCAGCATTTT. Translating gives CASARGGGVNQPQHF.

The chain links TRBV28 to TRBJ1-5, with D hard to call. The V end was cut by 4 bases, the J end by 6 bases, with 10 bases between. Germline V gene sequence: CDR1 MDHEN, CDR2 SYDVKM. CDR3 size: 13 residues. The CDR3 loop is CASSSPMSQPQHF. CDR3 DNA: TGTGCCAGCAGTTCTCCGATGAGTCAGCCCCAGCATTTT.

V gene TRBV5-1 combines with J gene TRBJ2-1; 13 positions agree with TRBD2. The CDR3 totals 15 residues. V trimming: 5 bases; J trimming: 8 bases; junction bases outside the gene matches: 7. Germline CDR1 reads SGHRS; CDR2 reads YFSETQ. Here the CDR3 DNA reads TGCGCCAGCAGGTTGACTAGCGGGGGGTTTGATGAGCAGTTCTTC. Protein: CASRLTSGGFDEQFF.

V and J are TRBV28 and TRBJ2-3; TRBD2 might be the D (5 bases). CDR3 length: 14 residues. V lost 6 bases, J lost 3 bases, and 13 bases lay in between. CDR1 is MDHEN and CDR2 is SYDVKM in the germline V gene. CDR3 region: CASSETRGTDTQYF. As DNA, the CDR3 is TGTGCCAGCAGCGAAACTAGAGGAACAGATACGCAGTATTTT.